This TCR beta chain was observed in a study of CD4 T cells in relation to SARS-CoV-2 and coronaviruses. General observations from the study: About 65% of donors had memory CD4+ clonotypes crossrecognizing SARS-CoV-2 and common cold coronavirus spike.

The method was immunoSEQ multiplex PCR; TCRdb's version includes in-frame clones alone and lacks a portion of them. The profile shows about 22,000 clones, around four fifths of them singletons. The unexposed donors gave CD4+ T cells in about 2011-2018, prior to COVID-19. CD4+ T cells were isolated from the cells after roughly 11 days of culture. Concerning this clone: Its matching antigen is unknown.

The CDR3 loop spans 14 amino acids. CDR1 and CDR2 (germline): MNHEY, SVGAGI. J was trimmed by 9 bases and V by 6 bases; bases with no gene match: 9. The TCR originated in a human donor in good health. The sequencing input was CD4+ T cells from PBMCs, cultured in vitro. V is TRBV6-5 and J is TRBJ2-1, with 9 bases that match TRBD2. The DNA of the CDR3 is TGTGCCAGCAGGCGACTAGCGGAGACGGCTGAGCAGTTCTTC. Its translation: CASRRLAETAEQFF.